One and the same sample provided the 3 T cell receptor beta chains below, sequenced in a study of lymphopenia after photon versus proton radiotherapy. Clones were read by immunoSEQ multiplex PCR, and TCRdb kept only the in-frame ones, dropping some. Of about 16,000 clones listed, 85% to 90% are singletons. The sequencing here drew on peripheral blood, taken from a patient treated with proton-based radiotherapy. The receptors were gathered from a man aged 65 to 85 with pancreatic cancer.

This rearrangement joins TRBV11-2 to TRBJ2-5, with 10 bases that match TRBD1. The V gene end was trimmed by 5 bases and the J gene end by 4 bases; junction bases not matched to a gene: 10. This CDR3 has 16 amino acids. CDR1 SGHAT and CDR2 FQNNGV come from the germline V gene. The CDR3 region is CASSAMTGGVGETQYF. Written as DNA, the CDR3 is TGTGCCAGCAGCGCCATGACAGGGGGCGTCGGAGAGACCCAGTACTTC.

The gene calls are TRBV7-2 and TRBJ2-1; the match to TRBD2 covers 9 bases. The CDR3 spans 15 residues. The J segment lost 7 bases and the V segment lost 5 bases, leaving 9 bases of the junction unmatched. Germline loops: CDR1 SGHTA, CDR2 FQGNSA. CDR3 region: CASSPGAGGQNEQFF. CDR3 DNA: TGTGCCAGCAGCCCCGGAGCGGGAGGCCAGAATGAGCAGTTCTTC. The full variable domain, with the rest looked up from reference TRBV7-2 and TRBJ2-1, is GAGVSQSPSNKVTEKGKDVELRCDPISGHTALYWYRQSLGQGLEFLIYFQGNSAPDKSGLPSDRFSAERTGGSVSTLTIQRTQQEDSAVYLCASSPGAGGQNEQFFGPGTRLTVL.

The chain links TRBV7-9 to TRBJ1-1; D unclear. CDR3 length equals 13 residues. V was cut by 2 bases and J by 1 base, with 5 bases left in between. The germline CDR1 and CDR2 sequences are SEHNR and FQNEAQ (reference sequence). The CDR3 sequence is CASSLSQNTEAFF. The CDR3 bases are TGTGCCAGCAGCTTATCACAGAACACTGAAGCTTTCTTT.